Below, one TCR beta chain is given with its context. Its antigen is unidentified. Some clones are missing from TCRdb's copy, which holds only in-frame ones; the method was immunoSEQ multiplex PCR. The table lists 50,000 or so clones, over 85% of them singletons. The sample belongs to a study of identifying expanded T cells in peripheral blood. Study-level findings and limits: Technical replicates showed around 1.3 changed clones; approximately 2 weeks about 16.4; four weeks 19.

Deletions cut 1 base from V and 6 bases from J, with 7 bases between. This CDR3 has 12 amino acids. The germline CDR1 and CDR2 sequences are SGHDT and YYEEEE. Healthy donors had no documented immune events, such as infections, while sampled. V gene TRBV5-6 combines with J gene TRBJ1-1; D remains unclear. The receptor's source is a person aged 18 to 75 in good health. Material for sequencing was blood. The CDR3 spells CASSLRIAEAFF. The CDR3 DNA follows: TGTGCCAGCAGCTTGCGGATTGCTGAAGCTTTCTTT.